Listed below are T cell receptor beta chains from one sample, sequenced in a study of CD4 T cells in relation to SARS-CoV-2 and coronaviruses. Sequenced by immunoSEQ multiplex PCR; TCRdb stores in-frame clones only, minus some. The sample gives about 31,000 clones, around three quarters of which show up once; nearly 3.5% is in the top ten. The antigens of these receptors remain unknown. The sample taken for sequencing was memory CD4+ T cells from PBMCs, cultured in vitro. The receptors were gathered from an adult with COVID-19. Both conserved end residues are part of each CDR3. D genes are given only for firm matches. Clone size, where shown, is once, few, many, or a class for clones that have expanded.

V: TRBV10-1
size: .
length: 17
J: TRBJ2-3
D: .
CDR3: CASSAGPRDIFTDTQYF
DNA: TGCGCCAGCAGTGCAGGACCGCGAGACATATTCACAGATACGCAGTATTTT

V: TRBV5-6
size: once
length: 13
J: TRBJ2-4
D: .
CDR3: CASSPGSENIQYF
DNA: TGTGCCAGCAGCCCAGGATCTGAAAACATTCAGTACTTC

V: TRBV4-1
size: .
length: 16
J: TRBJ2-3
D: .
CDR3: CASSPLSGPATDTQYF
DNA: TGCGCCAGCAGCCCCCTGTCGGGTCCGGCGACAGATACGCAGTATTTT

V: TRBV4-1
size: .
length: 18
J: TRBJ2-1
D: TRBD2
CDR3: CASSQGRARVSSGNQKFF
DNA: TGCGCCAGCAGCCAGGGACGGGCCCGGGTGTCTAGCGGGAACCAGAAGTTCTTC

V: TRBV7-9
size: .
length: 15
J: TRBJ2-5
D: TRBD1
CDR3: CASSPRTGGTETQYF
DNA: TGTGCCAGCAGCCCTCGGACAGGGGGCACGGAGACCCAGTACTTC

V: TRBV4-1
size: .
length: 16
J: TRBJ1-2
D: TRBD1
CDR3: CASSQGPTTGDYGYTF
DNA: TGCGCCAGCAGCCAAGGCCCCACGACAGGGGACTATGGCTACACCTTC

V: TRBV7-3
size: .
length: 13
J: TRBJ1-4
D: .
CDR3: CASSSQGGEKLFF
DNA: TGTGCCAGCAGTTCACAGGGTGGTGAAAAACTGTTTTTT

V: TRBV14
size: .
length: 15
J: TRBJ2-1
D: .
CDR3: CASSQLGFSYNEQFF
DNA: TGTGCCAGCAGCCAACTAGGGTTCTCCTACAATGAGCAGTTCTTC

V: TRBV29-1
size: .
length: 14
J: TRBJ2-5
D: TRBD1
CDR3: CSVYRGPPRETQYF
DNA: TGCAGCGTCTACAGGGGGCCCCCCCGGGAGACCCAGTACTTC

V: TRBV2
size: few
length: 14
J: TRBJ2-7
D: TRBD1
CDR3: CASSEPLQGEEQYF
DNA: TGTGCCAGCAGTGAGCCACTACAGGGGGAGGAGCAGTACTTC

V: TRBV28
size: .
length: 14
J: TRBJ1-5
D: .
CDR3: CASSFWGGNQPQHF
DNA: TGTGCCAGCAGTTTTTGGGGGGGGAATCAGCCCCAGCATTTT

V: TRBV6-5
size: few
length: 12
J: TRBJ2-5
D: .
CDR3: CASSTHSETQYF
DNA: TGTGCCAGCAGCACACATTCAGAGACCCAGTACTTC

V: TRBV5-1
size: .
length: 13
J: TRBJ2-7
D: TRBD1
CDR3: CASSPGQDYEQYF
DNA: TGCGCCAGCAGCCCGGGACAGGACTACGAGCAGTACTTC

V: TRBV28
size: .
length: 14
J: TRBJ2-5
D: TRBD2
CDR3: CASSPTSVKETQYF
DNA: TGTGCCAGCAGCCCCACTAGCGTAAAAGAGACCCAGTACTTC

V: TRBV4-1
size: .
length: 14
J: TRBJ2-1
D: .
CDR3: CASSQVSFYNEQFF
DNA: TGCGCCAGCAGCCAAGTATCGTTCTACAATGAGCAGTTCTTC

V: TRBV4-1
size: .
length: 15
J: TRBJ2-1
D: TRBD1
CDR3: CASSRYGQGYNEQFF
DNA: TGCGCCAGCAGCCGGTACGGACAGGGGTACAATGAGCAGTTCTTC

V: TRBV7-9
size: .
length: 16
J: TRBJ2-7
D: TRBD1
CDR3: CASSGRDRAVINEQYF
DNA: TGTGCCAGCAGCGGCCGCGACAGGGCCGTCATAAACGAGCAGTACTTC

V: TRBV4-3
size: .
length: 20
J: TRBJ2-2
D: TRBD2
CDR3: CASSQISRGLAGEYTGELFF
DNA: TGCGCCAGCAGCCAAATTAGTCGTGGGCTAGCGGGAGAGTACACCGGGGAGCTGTTTTTT

V: TRBV28
size: .
length: 12
J: TRBJ1-1
D: .
CDR3: CASSLMNTEAFF
DNA: TGTGCCAGCAGTTTAATGAACACTGAAGCTTTCTTT

V: TRBV5-7
size: .
length: 14
J: TRBJ1-4
D: .
CDR3: CASSFQGANEKLFF
DNA: TGTGCCAGCAGCTTCCAGGGAGCTAATGAAAAACTGTTTTTT

V: TRBV24-1
size: few
length: 15
J: TRBJ2-1
D: .
CDR3: CATRAKTGYDNEQFF
DNA: TGTGCCACGCGGGCGAAAACAGGGTATGACAATGAGCAGTTCTTC

V: TRBV18
size: .
length: 13
J: TRBJ1-1
D: .
CDR3: CASSGTMNTEAFF
DNA: TGTGCCAGCTCTGGAACCATGAACACTGAAGCTTTCTTT

V: TRBV11-1
size: .
length: 15
J: TRBJ2-7
D: TRBD1
CDR3: CASSLPGQVGNEQYF
DNA: TGTGCCAGCAGCTTACCGGGACAGGTGGGGAACGAGCAGTACTTC

V: TRBV14
size: once
length: 12
J: TRBJ2-7
D: .
CDR3: CASSLQGYEQYF
DNA: TGTGCCAGCAGCCTACAGGGCTACGAGCAGTACTTC